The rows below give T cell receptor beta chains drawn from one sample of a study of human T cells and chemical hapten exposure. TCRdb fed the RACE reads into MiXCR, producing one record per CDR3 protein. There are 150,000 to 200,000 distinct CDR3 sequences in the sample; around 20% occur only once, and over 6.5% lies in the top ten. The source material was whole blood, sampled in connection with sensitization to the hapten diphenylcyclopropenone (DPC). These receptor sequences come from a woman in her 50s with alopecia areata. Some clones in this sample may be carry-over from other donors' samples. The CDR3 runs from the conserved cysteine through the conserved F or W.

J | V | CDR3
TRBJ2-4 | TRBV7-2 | CASSLDPVQNIQYF
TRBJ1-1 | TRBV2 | CASRTRGLNTEAFF
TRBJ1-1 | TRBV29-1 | CSVMLRKVTTEAFF
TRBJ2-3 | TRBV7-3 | CASSLGIAGVADTQYF
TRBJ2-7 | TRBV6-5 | CASRRRDRSSYEQYF
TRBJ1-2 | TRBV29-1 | CSVEGETQRYGYTF
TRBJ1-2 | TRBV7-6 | CASSFGGTLGGTGSNYGYTF
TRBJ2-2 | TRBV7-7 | CASSLVTGNTGELFF
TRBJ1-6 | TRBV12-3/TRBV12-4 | CASRRDNSPLHF
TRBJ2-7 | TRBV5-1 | CASSLRGLGLALISYEQYF
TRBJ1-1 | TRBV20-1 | CSATDRMNTEAFF
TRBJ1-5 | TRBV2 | CASSEGQDRVQPQHF
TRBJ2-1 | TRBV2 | CASSEDRTSGRDEQFF
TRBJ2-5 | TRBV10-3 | CAISESGEGGRETQYF
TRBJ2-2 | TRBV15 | CATSRDIGAGELFF
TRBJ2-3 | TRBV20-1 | CSARLAATSTDTQYF
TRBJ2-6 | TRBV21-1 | CASTKSGANVLTF
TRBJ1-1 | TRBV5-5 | CASSRDRGLTEAFF
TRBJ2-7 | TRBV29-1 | CSARTGGANEQYF
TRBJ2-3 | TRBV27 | CASTPGATQYF
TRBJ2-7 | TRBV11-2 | CASSFGRAAYEQYF
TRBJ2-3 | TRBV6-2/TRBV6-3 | CASSPGLATDTQYF
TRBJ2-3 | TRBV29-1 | CSARAGSTDTQYF
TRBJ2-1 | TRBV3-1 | CASSQGTSGSPVLSEQFF
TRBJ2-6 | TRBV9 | CASSVFSGTGGSGANVLTF
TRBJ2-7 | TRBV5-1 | CASSSQGHDSYEQYF
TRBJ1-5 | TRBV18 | CASSRGGGNQPQHF